This record concerns one T cell receptor (beta chain) sequence. Its specificity is unknown. TCRdb reanalysed the 5' RACE reads using MiXCR and keeps one entry per CDR3 protein. The sample lists around 1.7 million distinct CDR3 sequences; about 31% were seen once. The data stem from a study of identical twins. Study-wide results and limits: Out-of-frame alpha sequences common to twins exhibited a surplus of low generation probability. Monozygotic twins shared more out-of-frame TCR alpha than recombination models predicted. Clonotypes of the beta chain that were abundant in cord blood carried fewer insertions (memory repertoires showed none).

The CDR3 has 14 residues. The V and J ends lost 4 bases and 6 bases, in that order; junction bases with no gene match: 6. Germline CDR1 DFQATT, CDR2 SNEGSKA (reference sequence). The origin of this receptor is a newborn girl in good health. The genes are TRBV20-1 and TRBJ2-2; 9 nucleotides match TRBD1. The sample taken for sequencing was cord blood. The DNA of the CDR3 is TGCAGTGCTACCGGGACAGGGTATTCCGGGGAGCTGTTTTTT. Translating gives CSATGTGYSGELFF.